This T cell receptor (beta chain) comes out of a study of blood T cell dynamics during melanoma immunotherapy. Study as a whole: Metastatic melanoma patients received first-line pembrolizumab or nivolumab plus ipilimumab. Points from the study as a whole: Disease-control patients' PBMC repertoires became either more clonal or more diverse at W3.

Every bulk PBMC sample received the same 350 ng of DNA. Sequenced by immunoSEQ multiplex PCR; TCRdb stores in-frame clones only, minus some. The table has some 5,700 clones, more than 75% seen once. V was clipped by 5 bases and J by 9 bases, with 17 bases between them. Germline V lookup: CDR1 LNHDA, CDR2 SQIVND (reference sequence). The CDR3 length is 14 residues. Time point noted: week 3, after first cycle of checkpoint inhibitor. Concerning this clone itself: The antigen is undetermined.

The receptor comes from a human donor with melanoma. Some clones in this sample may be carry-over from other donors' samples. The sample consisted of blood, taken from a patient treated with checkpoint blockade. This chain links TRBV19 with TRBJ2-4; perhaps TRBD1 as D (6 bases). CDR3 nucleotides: TGTGCCAGTAGTCTTCTACAGGGCTCTAGCATTCAGTACTTC. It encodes CASSLLQGSSIQYF.